This is a list of T cell receptor beta chains from one sample in a study of shared clonotypes between healthy human individuals. Sequenced by immunoSEQ multiplex PCR; TCRdb stores in-frame clones only, minus some. The repertoire includes some 2.1 million clones, around 95% of them detected once, and 0.1% to 0.15% sits in the top ten. Sample: naive CD4+ T cells sorted from blood. Receptors were obtained from a man younger than 35 in good health. Both conserved end residues are part of each CDR3. A D gene is named only where the DNA matches it firmly. Clone size, where shown, is once, few, many, or a class for clones that have expanded.

clone size | J gene | D gene | V gene | CDR3 protein | CDR3 DNA
. | TRBJ2-3 | . | TRBV5-4 | CASGAASTDTQYF | TGTGCCAGCGGGGCGGCTAGCACAGATACGCAGTATTTT
. | TRBJ1-6 | . | TRBV6-6 | CASLPPGVNSPLHF | TGTGCCAGCCTTCCCCCAGGTGTAAATTCACCCCTCCACTTT
. | TRBJ2-1 | TRBD2 | TRBV9 | CASSVESSGYNEQFF | TGTGCCAGCAGCGTAGAGTCTAGCGGGTACAATGAGCAGTTCTTC
. | TRBJ1-5 | . | TRBV28 | CASSLWESNQPQHF | TGTGCCAGCAGTTTATGGGAGAGCAATCAGCCCCAGCATTTT
. | TRBJ2-7 | TRBD2 | TRBV19 | CASSKTSGSLEQYF | TGTGCCAGTAGTAAGACTAGCGGGAGCCTCGAGCAGTACTTC
. | TRBJ1-1 | . | TRBV28 | CASNGIVPNTEAFF | TGTGCCAGCAACGGGATTGTCCCGAACACTGAAGCTTTCTTT
. | TRBJ1-1 | . | TRBV6-4 | CASSEQVNTEAFF | TGTGCCAGCAGTGAACAGGTGAACACTGAAGCTTTCTTT
many | TRBJ2-7 | . | TRBV28 | CASSSIWDDSYEQYF | TGTGCCAGCAGTTCTATATGGGACGACTCCTACGAGCAGTACTTC
. | TRBJ1-2 | . | TRBV28 | CASNPGGGYTF | TGTGCCAGCAACCCGGGAGGTGGCTACACCTTC
. | TRBJ2-5 | TRBD2 | TRBV18 | CASSPLAGVGTETQYF | TGTGCCAGCTCACCCCTAGCGGGAGTTGGTACGGAGACCCAGTACTTC
. | TRBJ1-1 | TRBD1 | TRBV10-2 | CATLTGMNTEAFF | TGCGCCACTTTGACAGGGATGAACACTGAAGCTTTCTTT
. | TRBJ2-5 | . | TRBV10-3 | CAISEMPETQYF | TGTGCCATCAGTGAGATGCCGGAGACCCAGTACTTC
. | TRBJ1-2 | . | TRBV5-1 | CASSFALPNYGYTF | TGCGCCAGCAGCTTCGCCTTACCCAACTATGGCTACACCTTC
. | TRBJ2-7 | TRBD1 | TRBV4-1 | CASSQTSTGYREEQYF | TGCGCCAGCAGCCAGACATCGACAGGGTATCGCGAAGAGCAGTACTTC